The entry below gives a single TCR beta chain sequence along with its context. This sample was included in a study of control samples from healthy donors and cancer patients. Measured with immunoSEQ multiplex PCR; TCRdb has only the in-frame clones, and not every one. The table has about 85,000 clones, around nine tenths seen once; the top ten hold around 7.6%. V shed 1 base, J shed 3 bases, and the junction held 16 bases outside the gene matches. This CDR3 comprises 19 residues. Germline V gene data show CDR1 as SGHVS and CDR2 as FQNEAQ. The sequence was obtained from a woman aged 55 to 70 in good health. Specimen: blood. The chain uses TRBV7-8 and TRBJ2-7; 9 nucleotides match TRBD1. For the CDR3, the DNA is TGTGCCAGCAGCTTAGATGGAGTTGGGGCGACAGGGGGGCTCTACGAGCAGTACTTC. Amino acids: CASSLDGVGATGGLYEQYF.